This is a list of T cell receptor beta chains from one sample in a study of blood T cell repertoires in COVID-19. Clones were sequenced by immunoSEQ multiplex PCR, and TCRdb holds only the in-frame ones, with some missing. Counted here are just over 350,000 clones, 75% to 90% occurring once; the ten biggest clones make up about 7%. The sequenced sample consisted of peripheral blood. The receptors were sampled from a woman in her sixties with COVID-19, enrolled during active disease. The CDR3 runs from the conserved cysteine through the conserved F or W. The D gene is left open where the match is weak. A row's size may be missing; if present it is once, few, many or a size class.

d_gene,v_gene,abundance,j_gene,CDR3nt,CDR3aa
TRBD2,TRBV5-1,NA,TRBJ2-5,TGCGCCAGCAGCTTGAACGGGGGGGCCTATGGTCGCCAAGAGACCCAGTACTTC,CASSLNGGAYGRQETQYF
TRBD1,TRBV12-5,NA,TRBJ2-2,TGTGCTAGTGGTTTGGTAGTTGGGACAGGGGCGTCCGGGGAGCTGTTTTTT,CASGLVVGTGASGELFF
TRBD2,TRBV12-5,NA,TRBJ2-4,TGTGCTAGTGGTTTGGTTTTAGCGGGGGGGTCGCTAGCCAAAAACATTCAGTACTTC,CASGLVLAGGSLAKNIQYF
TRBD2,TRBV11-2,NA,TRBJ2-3,TGTGCCAGCAGCTTAGCGGGGGGGCCGGGGGTAGCAGATACGCAGTATTTT,CASSLAGGPGVADTQYF
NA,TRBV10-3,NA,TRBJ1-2,TGTGCCATCAGTGAGCAGGGCGAAAGGACCGATGGCTACACCTTC,CAISEQGERTDGYTF
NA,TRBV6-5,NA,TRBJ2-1,TGTGCCAGCAGTTACGGCCAGGACAATGAGCAGTTCTTC,CASSYGQDNEQFF
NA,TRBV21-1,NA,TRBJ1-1,TGTGCCAGCCCAAGCGGGTGTGGCGCCGTCAACACTGAAGCTTTCTTT,CASPSGCGAVNTEAFF
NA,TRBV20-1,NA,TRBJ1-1,TGCAGTGCTCCTAGTCTTTCCCAAGCTTTCTTT,CSAPSLSQAFF
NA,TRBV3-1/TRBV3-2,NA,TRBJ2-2,TGTGCCAGCAGCCAGACAGATTCGAACACCGGGGAGCTGTTTTTT,CASSQTDSNTGELFF
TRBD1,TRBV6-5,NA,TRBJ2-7,TGTGCCAGCAGACTATCACAGGGGCGGTACGAGCAGTACTTC,CASRLSQGRYEQYF
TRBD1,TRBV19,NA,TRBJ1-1,TGTGCCAGTAGTCCACGACAGGGGGCGGCCACTGAAGCTTTCTTT,CASSPRQGAATEAFF
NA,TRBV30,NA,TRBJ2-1,TGTGCCTGGAGTGTAGCATATGAGCAGTTCTTC,CAWSVAYEQFF
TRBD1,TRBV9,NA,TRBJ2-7,TGTGCCAGCAGCGTAGAAGGGACAGCCACCTACGAGCAGTACTTC,CASSVEGTATYEQYF
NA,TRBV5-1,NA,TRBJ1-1,TGCGCCAGCAGAACCGGAGACAGCACTGAAGCTTTCTTT,CASRTGDSTEAFF
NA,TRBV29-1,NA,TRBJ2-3,TGCAGCGCCGCCTATAGCACAGATACGCAGTATTTT,CSAAYSTDTQYF
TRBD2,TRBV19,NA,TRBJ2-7,TGTGCCAGTAGTGTGACTAGCGAGAAAGAGCAGTACTTC,CASSVTSEKEQYF
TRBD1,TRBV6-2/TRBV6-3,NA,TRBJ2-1,TGTGCCAGCAGCCACGGGACAGGGCGCTACAATGAGCAGTTCTTC,CASSHGTGRYNEQFF
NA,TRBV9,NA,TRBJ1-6,TGTGCCAGCAGCGTAAGAGGCTCCTATAATTCACCCCTCCACTTT,CASSVRGSYNSPLHF
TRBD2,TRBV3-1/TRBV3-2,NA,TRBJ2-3,TGTGCCAGCAGCCAAGATAGGGGACTAGCGGGGGGATACACAGATACGCAGTATTTT,CASSQDRGLAGGYTDTQYF
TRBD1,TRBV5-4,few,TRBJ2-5,TGTGCCAGCAGCTCCCAGGGGGCGGAAGAGACCCAGTACTTC,CASSSQGAEETQYF
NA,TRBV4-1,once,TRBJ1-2,TGCGCCAGCAGCCAAGGGGAGATAAACTATGGCTACACCTTC,CASSQGEINYGYTF
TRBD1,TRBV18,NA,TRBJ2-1,TGTGCCAGCTCTCCCCCAACAGGGGCACCCTCCTACAATGAGCAGTTCTTC,CASSPPTGAPSYNEQFF
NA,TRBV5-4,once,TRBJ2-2,TGTGCCAGCAGCTACGGGAGCACCGGGGAGCTGTTTTTT,CASSYGSTGELFF
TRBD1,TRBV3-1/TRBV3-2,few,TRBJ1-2,TGTGCCAGCAGCCAACCCCAACAGGGGCCCTATGGCTACACCTTC,CASSQPQQGPYGYTF
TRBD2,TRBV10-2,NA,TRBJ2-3,TGCGCCAGCAAGCTACTAGCGGGGGGGACAGATACGCAGTATTTT,CASKLLAGGTDTQYF
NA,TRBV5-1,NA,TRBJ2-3,TGCGCCAGCAGCTTGGCCCTGGGGAGTGATACGCAGTATTTT,CASSLALGSDTQYF
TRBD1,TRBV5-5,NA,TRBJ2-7,TGTGCCAGCAGCTCTTCGACAGGGTTCGAGCAGTACTTC,CASSSSTGFEQYF
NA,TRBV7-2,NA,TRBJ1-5,TGTGCCAGCAGCTCGGTGGCCGGGTATAATCAGCCCCAGCATTTT,CASSSVAGYNQPQHF
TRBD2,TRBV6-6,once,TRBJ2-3,TGTGCCAGCAGGGCCGGGGGGACAGATACGCAGTATTTT,CASRAGGTDTQYF
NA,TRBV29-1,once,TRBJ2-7,TGCAGCGTACGCGACAGGACACACTCCTACGAGCAGTACTTC,CSVRDRTHSYEQYF
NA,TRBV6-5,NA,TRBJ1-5,TGTGCCAGCAGTTACGGGAGAGCGGGTCAGCCCCAGCATTTT,CASSYGRAGQPQHF
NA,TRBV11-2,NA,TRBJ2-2,TGTGCCAGCAGGACTGCGAACACCGGGGAGCTGTTTTTT,CASRTANTGELFF
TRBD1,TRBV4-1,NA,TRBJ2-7,TGCGCCAGCAGTACTTGGACAGGGCCGACCTACGAGCAGTACTTC,CASSTWTGPTYEQYF
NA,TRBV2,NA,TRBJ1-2,TGTGCCAGCAGTGAATTCTTATCGTTTACAGAGTATGGCTACACCTTC,CASSEFLSFTEYGYTF
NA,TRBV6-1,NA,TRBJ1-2,TGTGCCAGCAGTGAAGGTCCTGGCAGGTCGACTGGCTACACCTTC,CASSEGPGRSTGYTF
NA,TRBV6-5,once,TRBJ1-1,TGTGCCAGCAGCCGGGGGGGGACTGAAGCTTTCTTT,CASSRGGTEAFF
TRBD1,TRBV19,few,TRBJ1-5,TGTGCCAGTAGAGGACAGGGGGCTGGAAATCAGCCCCAGCATTTT,CASRGQGAGNQPQHF
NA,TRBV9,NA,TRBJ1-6,TGTGCCAGCAGCGTAAGCGGAGGAAACTCACCCCTCCACTTT,CASSVSGGNSPLHF
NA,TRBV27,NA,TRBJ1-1,TGTGCCAGCAGTTTAGATAGAGGGTATCACACTGAAGCTTTCTTT,CASSLDRGYHTEAFF
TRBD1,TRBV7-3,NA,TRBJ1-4,TGTGCCAGCAGCTTTCGGGACAGGGAACTCAGTAGGGGTGAAAAACTGTTTTTT,CASSFRDRELSRGEKLFF
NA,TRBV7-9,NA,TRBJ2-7,TGTGCCAGCAGCGCTACCTACGAGCAGTACTTC,CASSATYEQYF
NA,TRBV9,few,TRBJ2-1,TGTGCCACCTCAGGACTATTCAACAATGAGCAGTTCTTC,CATSGLFNNEQFF
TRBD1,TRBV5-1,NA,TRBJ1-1,TGCGCCAGCAGCCTGGACAGGATGAACACTGAAGCTTTCTTT,CASSLDRMNTEAFF
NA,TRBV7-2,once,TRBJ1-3,TGTGCCAGCAGCTTAAATCCTGCAGTCTCTGGAAACACCATATATTTT,CASSLNPAVSGNTIYF
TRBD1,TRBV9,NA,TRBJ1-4,TGTGCCAGCAGCGAGAGGGGACAGGCAACTAATGAAAAACTGTTTTTT,CASSERGQATNEKLFF
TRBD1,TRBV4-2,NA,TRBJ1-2,TGTGCCAGCAGCCAAGAAAGTGATACAGGGGGCGATTCCGGCTACACCTTC,CASSQESDTGGDSGYTF
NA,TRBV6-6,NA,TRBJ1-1,TGTGCCAGCAGTCTCCAGGGATACGGCACTGAAGCTTTCTTT,CASSLQGYGTEAFF
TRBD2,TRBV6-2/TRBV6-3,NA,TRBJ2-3,TGTGCCAGCAGTTACGACGGGGGGGAAGATACGCAGTATTTT,CASSYDGGEDTQYF
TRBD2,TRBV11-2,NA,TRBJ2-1,TGTGCCAGCAGCCGTGGACGGGGGGATGAGCAGTTCTTC,CASSRGRGDEQFF
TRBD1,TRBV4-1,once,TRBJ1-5,TGCGCCAGCAGCCCTTGGGACAGGGGCGGTCAGCCCCAGCATTTT,CASSPWDRGGQPQHF
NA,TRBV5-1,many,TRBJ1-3,TGCGCCAGCAGCTTGGCTCCAAGCGCAGGAAACACCATATATTTT,CASSLAPSAGNTIYF
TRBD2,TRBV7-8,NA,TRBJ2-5,TGTGCCAGCAGCTCACAGACTAGCGGGGAGCAAGAGACCCAGTACTTC,CASSSQTSGEQETQYF
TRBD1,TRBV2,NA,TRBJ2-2,TGTGCCAGCTCATTACAGGGGTTTGACACCGGGGAGCTGTTTTTT,CASSLQGFDTGELFF
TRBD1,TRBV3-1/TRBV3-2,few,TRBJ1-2,TGTGCCAGCAGCCATGGGACAGGGGATGGCTACACCTTC,CASSHGTGDGYTF